Shown below are 5 T cell receptor beta chains from a single sample sequenced in a study of T cell responses to AZD1222 COVID-19 vaccine. TCRdb's copy holds only in-frame clones and misses some; the assay was immunoSEQ multiplex PCR. The table records about 79,000 clones, more than 75% of them present only once. The sample here was peripheral blood, taken on day 0 of AZD1222 vaccination. These receptors all stem from an adult in good health.

V is TRBV9 and J is TRBJ1-4, with a tentative D call TRBD1 (6 bases). Germline V gives CDR1 SGDLS, CDR2 YYNGEE. Trimming left V 0 bases short and J 8 bases short, with 14 bases between. CDR3 size: 15 residues. The CDR3 DNA follows: TGTGCCAGCAGCGTAGGGAGAACAGGGAGGGAAAAACTGTTTTTT. It yields the protein CASSVGRTGREKLFF.

The sample holds one count of this clone. The chain is built from TRBV4-1 and TRBJ1-2; D gene unclear. Germline lookup yields CDR1 MGHRA and CDR2 YSYEKL. The CDR3 is made up of 15 amino acids. Trimming left V 1 base short and J 1 base short, with 10 bases between. In nucleotides, the CDR3 is TGCGCCAGCAGCCAAGGCGCAGGCGTTAACTATGGCTACACCTTC. It is translated as CASSQGAGVNYGYTF.

CDR3 sequence (DNA): TGTGCCAGTATCCGACGGGCTGGGGCCAACGTCCTGACTTTC. Its protein is CASIRRAGANVLTF. The chain is built from TRBV19 and TRBJ2-6; D ambiguous. The germline gives CDR1 LNHDA, CDR2 SQIVND (reference sequence). With 7 bases removed from V and 2 bases from J, the gap between germline ends came to 9 bases. This CDR3 spans 14 amino acids.

The chain carries TRBV7-2 and TRBJ2-3, with TRBD1 matching 8 bases. The germline V gene has CDR1 SGHTA and CDR2 FQGNSA. J gave up 0 bases and V 4 bases, and 12 bases lay outside the gene matches. The CDR3 runs 18 residues. DNA of the CDR3: TGTGCCAGCAGCTCGCCGGGACAGGCGGAGCGTAGCACAGATACGCAGTATTTT. Translated, it gives CASSSPGQAERSTDTQYF.

V and J are TRBV30 and TRBJ2-4; 9 positions match TRBD1. V lost 3 bases to trimming and J lost 4 bases; unmatched junction nucleotides: 4. The V gene's germline CDR1 is GTSNPN and CDR2 SVGIG (reference sequence). The CDR3 covers 14 residues. The CDR3: CAWRSGTGKNIQYF. For the CDR3, the DNA is TGTGCCTGGAGATCCGGGACAGGGAAAAACATTCAGTACTTC.